This T cell receptor beta chain derives from a study of PD-1 blockade in classical Hodgkin lymphoma. On the study more broadly: Treatment was intravenous nivolumab, 3 mg/kg every 2 weeks, until progression.

This clone was observed once. Its antigen is currently unknown. Sequencing used immunoSEQ multiplex PCR; TCRdb keeps in-frame clones, though not all of them. This table holds about 84,000 clones, about 89% found once. Study results and caveats: TCR diversity rose significantly by C4D1 in CD4+ but not CD8+ cells. When set against healthy donors, newly diagnosed patients were reported to show lower baseline TCR diversity. Baseline diversity in complete responders resembled that of newly diagnosed patients.

Each patient experienced a relapse that followed autologous stem cell transplantation, and brentuximab vedotin exposure varied. The source was peripheral blood mononuclear cells (PBMCs), collected at baseline. This sequence was found in a human donor with classical Hodgkin lymphoma.

CDR3 sequence (DNA): TGTGCCAGCAGCCAAGGACAATCCTACGAGCAGTACTTC. This codes for CASSQGQSYEQYF. V is TRBV27 and J is TRBJ2-7; D is perhaps TRBD1 (5 bases). CDR3 size: 13 residues. CDR1 is MNHEY, CDR2 SMNVEV, per germline (reference sequence). Trimming took off 6 bases at V and 1 base at J, with 10 bases between the two ends.